Detailed here is one T cell receptor (beta chain). Its matching antigen is unknown. These data originate in a study of early T cells in non-severe SARS-CoV-2 infection. In the study overall: Unpaired chains resulted from sequencing bulk RNA of unsorted whole blood.

Findings and limits, study-wide: There was a bias toward anti-spike CD8 responses in VDJdb matching, which missed private and CD4 specificities.

The library protocol tagged individual cDNA molecules with unique molecular identifiers. TCRdb independently ran MiXCR on the 5' RACE reads; one entry per CDR3 protein. The table records tens of thousands of distinct CDR3 sequences, around 20% of them present only once. V lost 1 base, J lost 9 bases, and 7 bases lay in between. CDR3 length: 13 residues. Looked up from germline, CDR1 is LGHDT and CDR2 is YNNKEL (reference sequence). The TCR was taken from an adult who was a healthcare worker with PCR-confirmed SARS-CoV-2 infection or an uninfected control (not recorded which). The input for sequencing was whole blood, taken at baseline. The rearrangement links TRBV3-1 to TRBJ1-6; D is unclear. DNA of the CDR3: TGTGCCAGCAGCCAAGGGGCCGTTTCACCCCTCCACTTT. This gives the protein CASSQGAVSPLHF. Full variable domain (outside the CDR3, taken from reference TRBV3-1 and TRBJ1-6): DTAVSQTPKYLVTQMGNDKSIKCEQNLGHDTMYWYKQDSKKFLKIMFSYNNKELIINETVPNRFSPKSPDKAHLNLHINSLELGDSAVYFCASSQGAVSPLHFGNGTRLTVT.